Listed below are T cell receptor beta chains from one sample, sequenced in a study of T cells after yellow fever vaccination. TCRdb re-analysed the 5' RACE reads in MiXCR, keeping a single row per CDR3 protein. The table records fewer than 400,000 distinct CDR3 sequences, around 11% of them present only once. Here the sequenced sample was CD4+ T cells sorted from PBMCs, taken 45 days after the yellow fever booster vaccination. The receptors were sampled from a man in his late teens or twenties who received the YFV17D yellow fever vaccine. CDR3s include the opening cysteine and the closing phenylalanine or tryptophan. Clone size is stated in some rows and not others, as once, few, many or a class when expanded.

v_call	clone_size	j_call	cdr3_aa
TRBV5-4	.	TRBJ2-7	CASSATGDLGNEQYF
TRBV20-1	few	TRBJ1-1	CSARIGVSTTEAFF
TRBV7-9	many	TRBJ2-1	CASSLALAGEHNEQFF
TRBV7-2	.	TRBJ2-7	CASTPGPATYEQYF
TRBV29-1	many	TRBJ2-3	CSATSGGTDTQYF
TRBV6-6	few	TRBJ2-2	CASSKLGWELFF
TRBV10-3	.	TRBJ2-5	CAISESKAGEETQYF
TRBV6-1	.	TRBJ1-2	CASSPRQGGGYTF
TRBV18	few	TRBJ1-1	CASSPGWEEAFF
TRBV10-3	few	TRBJ2-3	CAIRERGETGTDTQYF
TRBV9	few	TRBJ2-3	CASSVAASRDTQYF
TRBV7-9	few	TRBJ2-5	CAFSQGSIETQYF
TRBV6-2/TRBV6-3	many	TRBJ1-5	CASSYLPGQGLGQPQHF
TRBV28	.	TRBJ2-1	CASKGYSYNEQFF
TRBV5-4	.	TRBJ1-1	CASSLAGGEVNTEAFF
TRBV3-1	many	TRBJ2-7	CASSLAEGEQYF
TRBV12-3/TRBV12-4	.	TRBJ2-3	CASRTGSETRDTQYF
TRBV25-1	many	TRBJ2-3	CASSDGLAGSTDTQYF
TRBV7-3	.	TRBJ2-3	CASSSHPGLAGGGGDTQYF
TRBV21-1	.	TRBJ1-1	CASSKVGCEGRVEAFF
TRBV10-3	few	TRBJ1-1	CAISEGPVGAFF
TRBV7-2	many	TRBJ1-3	CASSSQGGAGNTIYF
TRBV27	few	TRBJ2-3	CASSSLMTDTQYF
TRBV6-6	few	TRBJ1-5	CASWGRETAQHF
TRBV6-2/TRBV6-3	few	TRBJ1-1	CASSYSAGVVTEAFF
TRBV2	many	TRBJ2-2	CASSEVWAGELFF
TRBV7-2	few	TRBJ2-1	CASSFYVSYNEQFF
TRBV27	many	TRBJ2-1	CASSLSTRGGQFF
TRBV7-2	few	TRBJ2-3	CASRPMAASTDTQYF
TRBV4-3	.	TRBJ2-1	CASSLRGDRADEQFF
TRBV18	.	TRBJ1-1	CASSRGRGEGPEAFF